A single sample gave rise to the 2 T cell receptor beta chains below, sequenced in a study of long-term antiretroviral therapy in people with HIV. Survey level was the resolution at which the v3.0 immunoSEQ assay ran. Generated by immunoSEQ multiplex PCR, the TCRdb table keeps only in-frame clones and is missing some. Among about 15,000 clones listed, just over 85% were seen once. The sequencing used unsorted PBMCs, collected 2.3 years before starting antiretroviral therapy. The receptors derive from a woman aged 30 to 39 with HIV.

CDR3 coding DNA: TGTGCCAGTAGTCGTGGACACGACGGTACGCAGTATTTT. Translated, it gives CASSRGHDGTQYF. The chain couples TRBV19 to TRBJ2-3; TRBD1 might be the D (5 bases). The CDR3 is made up of 13 amino acids. The germline V and J ends were trimmed by 5 bases and 8 bases, with 14 bases remaining between them. CDR1 LNHDA and CDR2 SQIVND come from the germline V gene (reference sequence). Based on the CDR3 plus reference TRBV19 and TRBJ2-3, the full variable domain is DGGITQSPKYLFRKEGQNVTLSCEQNLNHDAMYWYRQDPGQGLRLIYYSQIVNDFQKGDIAEGYSVSREKKESFPLTVTSAQKNPTAFYLCASSRGHDGTQYFGPGTRLTVL.

The chain is built from TRBV30 and TRBJ1-2; TRBD1 might be the D (5 bases). V lost 3 bases and J 1 base, leaving 18 bases between the germline ends. The CDR3 runs to 16 residues. CDR1 and CDR2 from the germline V gene are GTSNPN and SVGIG (reference sequence). The CDR3 bases are TGTGCCTGGAGGGTAAAGGGACGGCGTCTTAACTATGGCTACACCTTC. Its translation: CAWRVKGRRLNYGYTF.